This entry is about one TCR beta chain. Generated by immunoSEQ multiplex PCR, the TCRdb table keeps only in-frame clones and is missing some. Altogether 120,000 to 150,000 clones are present, roughly four fifths being singletons, with the ten largest covering around 13%. This specimen comes from a study of blood T cell repertoires in COVID-19. The sample taken for sequencing was peripheral blood. This sequence originates from an elderly man with acute or convalescent COVID-19.

The CDR3 DNA sequence: TGTGCCAGCGACGGAGGGCTGGAGACCCAGTACTTC. It yields the protein CASDGGLETQYF. The chain carries TRBV11-1 and TRBJ2-5; D is possibly TRBD2 (6 bases). The length of the CDR3 is 12 residues. Germline lookup yields CDR1 SGHAT and CDR2 FQDESV (reference sequence). The V gene lost 8 bases and the J gene lost 5 bases, with 12 bases spanning the gap.